This TCR beta chain was recovered during a study of T cells after somatic rescue of genetic block. Trimming left V 5 bases short and J 4 bases short, with 11 bases between. The germline V gene encodes CDR1 MNHNS and CDR2 SASEGT. The CDR3 totals 13 residues. Measured with immunoSEQ multiplex PCR; TCRdb has only the in-frame clones, and not every one. Found here are approximately 14,000 clones, around 72% of them singletons; the top ten hold around 20%. The rearrangement uses TRBV6-1 and TRBJ1-2, with TRBD1 as a possible D gene (5 bases). The sequenced sample consisted of peripheral blood mononuclear cells (PBMCs). The TCR sequence derives from a boy between 10 and 17 years old. CDR3 bases: TGTGCCAGCAGTATTCGGACACCCTATGGCTACACCTTC. This codes for CASSIRTPYGYTF.